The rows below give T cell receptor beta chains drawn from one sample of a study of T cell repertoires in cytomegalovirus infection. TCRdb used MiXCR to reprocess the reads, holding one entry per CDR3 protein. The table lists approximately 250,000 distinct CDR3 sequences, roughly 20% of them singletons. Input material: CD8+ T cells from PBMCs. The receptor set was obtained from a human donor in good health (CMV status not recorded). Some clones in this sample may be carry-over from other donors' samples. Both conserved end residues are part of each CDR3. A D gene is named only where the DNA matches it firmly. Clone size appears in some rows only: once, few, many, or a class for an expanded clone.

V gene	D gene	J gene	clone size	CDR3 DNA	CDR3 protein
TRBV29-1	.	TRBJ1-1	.	TGCAGCGCAGAAACAGGGAAGGTGGCTTTCTTT	CSAETGKVAFF
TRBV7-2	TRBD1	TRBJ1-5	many	TGTGCCAGCAGTTTCGGGGGGGACAGTAGAGTTCAGCCCCAGCATTTT	CASSFGGDSRVQPQHF
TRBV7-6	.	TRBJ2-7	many	TGTGCCAGCAGCTTAGTCCCGGGACCGGTTTTCGAGCAGTACTTC	CASSLVPGPVFEQYF
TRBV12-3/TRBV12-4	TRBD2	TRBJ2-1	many	TGTGCCAGCAGTCCCGGGACTAGCCTTGAGCAGTTCTTC	CASSPGTSLEQFF
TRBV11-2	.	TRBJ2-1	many	TGTGCCAGCAGCCACACTAACAGCGGAAAAAATGAGCAGTTCTTC	CASSHTNSGKNEQFF
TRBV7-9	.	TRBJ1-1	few	TGTGCCAGCAGCATTGGGGGCGGGAACACTGAAGCTTTCTTT	CASSIGGGNTEAFF
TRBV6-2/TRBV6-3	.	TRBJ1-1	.	TGTGCCAGCAGTTCAGCCCACCCGAACACTGAAGCTTTCTTT	CASSSAHPNTEAFF
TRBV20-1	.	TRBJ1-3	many	TGCAGTGCGGAAGACTGGGGAAACACCATATATTTT	CSAEDWGNTIYF
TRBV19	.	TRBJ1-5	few	TGTGCCAGTAGTGGCGGGCCCCAGCATTTT	CASSGGPQHF
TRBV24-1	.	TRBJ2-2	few	TGTGCCACCAGTGATTTTCCCCCAGCGGGTCGGAACACCGGGGAGCTGTTTTTT	CATSDFPPAGRNTGELFF
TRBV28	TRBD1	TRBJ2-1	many	TGTGCCAGCAGGGGGCACAGGGGGCGGTTCGATGAGCAGTTCTTC	CASRGHRGRFDEQFF
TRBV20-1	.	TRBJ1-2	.	TGCAGTGTTTCCGGGCTAGATAACTATGGCTACACCTTC	CSVSGLDNYGYTF
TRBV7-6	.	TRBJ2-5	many	TGTGCCAGCAGCTTAGCGGGCGGGGAAGAGACCCAGTACTTC	CASSLAGGEETQYF
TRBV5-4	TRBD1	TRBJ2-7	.	TGTGCCAGCAGCACGACGGGGACAGGGGACTCCGAGCAGTACTTC	CASSTTGTGDSEQYF
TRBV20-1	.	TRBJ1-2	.	TGCAGTGCTAGAGATCCTTTCACGGAGAGTGGCTACACCTTC	CSARDPFTESGYTF
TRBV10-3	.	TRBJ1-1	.	TGTGCCATCAGTAGTCAAAGGGGCAATGAGTACGCTGAAGCTTTCTTT	CAISSQRGNEYAEAFF